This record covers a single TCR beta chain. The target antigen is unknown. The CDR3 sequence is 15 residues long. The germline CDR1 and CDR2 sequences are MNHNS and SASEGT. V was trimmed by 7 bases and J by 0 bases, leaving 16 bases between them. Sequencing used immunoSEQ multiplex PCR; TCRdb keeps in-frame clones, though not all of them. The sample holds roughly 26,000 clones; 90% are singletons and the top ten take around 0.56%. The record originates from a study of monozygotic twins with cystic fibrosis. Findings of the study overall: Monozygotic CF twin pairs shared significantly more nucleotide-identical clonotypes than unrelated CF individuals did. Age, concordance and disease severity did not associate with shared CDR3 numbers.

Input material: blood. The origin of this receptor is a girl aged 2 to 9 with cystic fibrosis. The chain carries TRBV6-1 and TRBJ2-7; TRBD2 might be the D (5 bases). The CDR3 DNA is TGTGCCAGCACCGAAGTTCCGGGGAGCTCCTACGAGCAGTACTTC. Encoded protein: CASTEVPGSSYEQYF.